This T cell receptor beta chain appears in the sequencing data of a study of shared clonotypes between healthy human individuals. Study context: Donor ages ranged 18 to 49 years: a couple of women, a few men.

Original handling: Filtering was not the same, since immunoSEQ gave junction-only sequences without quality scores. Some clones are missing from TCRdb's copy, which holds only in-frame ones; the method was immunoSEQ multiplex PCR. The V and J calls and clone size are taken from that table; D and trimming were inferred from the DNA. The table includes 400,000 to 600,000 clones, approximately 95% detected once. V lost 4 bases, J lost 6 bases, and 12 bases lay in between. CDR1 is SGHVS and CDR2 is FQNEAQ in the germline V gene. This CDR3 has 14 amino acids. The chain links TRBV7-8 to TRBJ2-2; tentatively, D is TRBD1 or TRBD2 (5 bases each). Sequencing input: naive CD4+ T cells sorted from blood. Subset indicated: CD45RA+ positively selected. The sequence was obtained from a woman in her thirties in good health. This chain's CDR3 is CASSWGREAGELFF. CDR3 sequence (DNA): TGTGCCAGCAGCTGGGGACGGGAAGCCGGGGAGCTGTTTTTT.